These 20 T cell receptor beta chains originate from one sample sequenced in a study of beta chain features in type 1 diabetes. Every isolated RNA sample was fully reverse transcribed, so sequencing captured expressed TCRB transcripts. Clones were sequenced by immunoSEQ multiplex PCR, and TCRdb holds only the in-frame ones, with some missing. This sample has about 180,000 clones, with less than 15% found just once. Sequencing input: central memory CD4+ T cells from blood. These receptors came from a woman aged 18-29 years in good health.

This clone showed up just a few times. The rearrangement joins TRBV19 to TRBJ2-5; no definite D call. The germline V gene encodes CDR1 LNHDA and CDR2 SQIVND (reference sequence). The CDR3 runs 13 residues. Trimming removed 7 bases at V and 5 bases at J, with 14 bases between. The DNA for the CDR3 is TGTGCCAGTACCACGGGTGAGACCGAGACCCAGTACTTC. Translated, it gives CASTTGETETQYF.

The chain has TRBV2 and TRBJ2-5; 8 bases align to TRBD2. The V and J ends lost 4 bases and 5 bases, in that order; junction bases with no gene match: 12. Looked up from germline, CDR1 is SNHLY and CDR2 is FYNNEI. The CDR3 is 16 residues long. CDR3 protein: CASSGGSGGWRETQYF. CDR3 DNA sequence: TGTGCCAGCAGTGGAGGTTCGGGGGGGTGGAGGGAGACCCAGTACTTC.

This clone was seen a few times. The rearrangement joins TRBV7-2 to TRBJ2-3; D remains ambiguous. The germline V and J ends were trimmed by 3 bases and 0 bases, with 7 bases remaining between them. CDR1 is SGHTA and CDR2 is FQGNSA in the germline V gene. The CDR3 extends over 14 amino acids. CDR3 nucleotide sequence: TGTGCCAGCAGCTTGCCACAGAGCACAGATACGCAGTATTTT. Protein product: CASSLPQSTDTQYF.

The table lists this clone with a few counts. The rearrangement links TRBV29-1 to TRBJ2-1; D gene ambiguous. Germline CDR1 SQVTM, CDR2 ANQGSEA. The V end lost 4 bases, the J end lost 6 bases, and 7 bases lay between the germline ends. The CDR3 runs 11 residues. The CDR3 region is CSVAFPNEQFF. CDR3 in DNA: TGCAGCGTTGCATTTCCCAATGAGCAGTTCTTC.

V usage is TRBV6-5 and J usage is TRBJ1-2; D gene uncertain. The germline CDR1 and CDR2 sequences are MNHEY and SVGAGI. V was pared by 8 bases and J by 2 bases, with 6 bases between. The CDR3 loop spans 11 amino acids. For the CDR3, the DNA is TGTGCCAGCGTGGAGAACTATGGCTACACCTTC. This translates into CASVENYGYTF.

This clone was detected a few times. The chain employs TRBV10-3 and TRBJ2-5; unclear D gene. The CDR3 totals 12 residues. V was shortened by 3 bases and J by 2 bases, with 4 bases between the two germline ends. CDR1 ENHRY and CDR2 SYGVKD come from the germline V gene. The CDR3 region is CAISDRQETQYF. In DNA, the CDR3 is TGTGCCATCAGTGACAGACAAGAGACCCAGTACTTC.

The V gene is TRBV14, the J gene TRBJ1-5, with D possibly matching TRBD1 (6 bases). Germline lookup yields CDR1 SGHDN and CDR2 FVKESK. V lost 4 bases, J lost 1 base, and 23 bases lay in between. The CDR3 length is 19 residues. CDR3 nucleotide sequence: TGTGCCAGCAGCCCCCCGAACAGGGTGTTTGGGGTCAGCAATCAGCCCCAGCATTTT. Translation gives CASSPPNRVFGVSNQPQHF.

This chain's CDR3 is CASTRGTGNSYEQYF. The CDR3 DNA follows: TGTGCCAGCACCCGGGGGACAGGGAACTCCTACGAGCAGTACTTC. J is TRBJ2-7 and V is TRBV5-8; 9 bases are a match to TRBD1. Germline CDR1 SGHTS, CDR2 YDEGEE. The CDR3 consists of 15 residues. After removal of 6 bases from V and 0 bases from J, the junction contained 7 bases not matched to a gene.

The CDR3 bases are TGCGCCAGCAGCCGCGGGACTAGCGGGTCCTCCTACAATGAGCAGTTCTTC. It specifies CASSRGTSGSSYNEQFF. The rearrangement uses TRBV4-1 and TRBJ2-1; 12 bases are shared with TRBD2. The V gene end was trimmed by 4 bases and the J gene end by 0 bases; junction bases not matched to a gene: 4. The CDR3 spans 17 residues. Germline V gives CDR1 MGHRA, CDR2 YSYEKL.

This clone was counted only a few times. The rearrangement links TRBV6-5 to TRBJ2-7; 7 bases line up with TRBD1. The CDR3 is 14 residues long. V trimming: 5 bases; J trimming: 4 bases; junction bases outside the gene matches: 8. The germline CDR1 and CDR2 sequences are MNHEY and SVGAGI. The CDR3 protein is CASSVLGGEYEQYF. The DNA of the CDR3 is TGTGCCAGCAGTGTGTTAGGGGGCGAATACGAGCAGTACTTC.

This clone has more than one count but fewer than ten. The rearrangement links TRBV5-1 to TRBJ2-1; 8 bases agree with TRBD1. The length of the CDR3 is 13 residues. Germline V gives CDR1 SGHRS, CDR2 YFSETQ. The V segment lost 2 bases and the J segment 8 bases; nucleotides outside the gene matches: 3. The DNA of the CDR3 is TGCGCCAGCAGCTTTCAGGGGGCGGATGAGCAGTTCTTC. It encodes CASSFQGADEQFF.

This clone was seen more than once but under ten times. The chain links TRBV14 to TRBJ1-1; 10 positions agree with TRBD1. This CDR3 has 14 residues. Per germline, CDR1 SGHDN and CDR2 FVKESK. V gave up 5 bases and J gave up 6 bases; unmatched junction bases: 6. The chain's CDR3 is CASSVRQGAAEAFF. In DNA, the CDR3 is TGTGCCAGCAGCGTACGACAGGGGGCGGCTGAAGCTTTCTTT.

The chain carries TRBV14 and TRBJ1-2, with 8 bases matching TRBD1. The trim removed 5 bases at V and 4 bases at J, leaving 3 bases unmatched. This CDR3 spans 13 amino acids. The germline V gene has CDR1 SGHDN and CDR2 FVKESK. The CDR3, as DNA: TGTGCCAGCAGCATCGGACAGGGCTATGGCTACACCTTC. Amino acids: CASSIGQGYGYTF.

CDR3 region: CAWSVWGRGINQPQHF. The CDR3 DNA follows: TGTGCCTGGAGTGTCTGGGGGCGCGGAATTAATCAGCCCCAGCATTTT. V and J are TRBV30 and TRBJ1-5, with a weak D call TRBD1 (6 bases). Germline CDR1 is GTSNPN and CDR2 is SVGIG (reference sequence). With 0 bases removed from V and 4 bases from J, the gap between germline ends came to 16 bases. The CDR3 loop spans 16 amino acids.

This clone showed up just a few times. The chain is built from TRBV14 and TRBJ2-7; TRBD1 aligns across 8 bases. Germline V gene data show CDR1 as SGHDN and CDR2 as FVKESK. The CDR3 contains 14 residues. V trimming: 4 bases; J trimming: 3 bases; junction bases outside the gene matches: 5. The CDR3 reads CASSPADRGYEQYF. The CDR3 DNA reads TGTGCCAGCAGCCCAGCCGACAGGGGCTACGAGCAGTACTTC.

A word on this clone: The sample carries other DNA sequences with the same CDR3. The chain joins TRBV30 to TRBJ1-5; TRBD1 might be the D (6 bases). Germline loops: CDR1 GTSNPN, CDR2 SVGIG (reference sequence). The CDR3 covers 13 residues. Between the trimmed V and J ends, which lost 5 bases and 3 bases, there was a span of 11 bases. As DNA, the CDR3 is TGTGCCTGGTCCCGGGACACCAATCAGCCCCAGCATTTT. This encodes CAWSRDTNQPQHF.

The chain joins TRBV28 to TRBJ2-5; tentative D call: TRBD2 (6 bases). V shed 7 bases and J shed 5 bases, with 14 bases lying between them. CDR1 MDHEN and CDR2 SYDVKM come from the germline V gene. The CDR3 spans 13 residues. In DNA, the CDR3 is TGTGCCAGCACTCGACTAGTAGGGGAGACCCAGTACTTC. Amino acids: CASTRLVGETQYF.

CDR3 residues: CASSHDRSNYGYTF. Written as DNA, the CDR3 is TGTGCCAGCTCGCACGACAGATCTAACTATGGCTACACCTTC. The genes are TRBV18 and TRBJ1-2; possible D gene TRBD1, 5 bases. The CDR3 has 14 residues. Germline V gene sequence: CDR1 KGHSH, CDR2 LQKENI. V was shortened by 6 bases and J by 0 bases, with 11 bases between the two germline ends.

V is TRBV7-9 and J is TRBJ2-7; 10 nucleotides match TRBD1. Germline assignment: CDR1 SEHNR and CDR2 FQNEAQ (reference sequence). The CDR3 is 15 residues long. V gave up 5 bases and J gave up 6 bases; unmatched junction bases: 10. This chain's CDR3 is CASSIQGQGLSEQYF. CDR3 DNA: TGTGCCAGCAGCATTCAGGGACAGGGGTTATCCGAGCAGTACTTC.

The chain carries TRBV11-2 and TRBJ2-4; TRBD2 is a possible D gene (6 bases). CDR3 length: 16 amino acids. Trimming removed 0 bases at V and 8 bases at J, with 17 bases between. In germline, CDR1 is SGHAT, CDR2 FQNNGV. This chain's CDR3 is CASSLEGGGSRDIQYF. The CDR3 nucleotides read TGTGCCAGCAGCTTAGAGGGAGGCGGCTCCAGGGACATTCAGTACTTC.